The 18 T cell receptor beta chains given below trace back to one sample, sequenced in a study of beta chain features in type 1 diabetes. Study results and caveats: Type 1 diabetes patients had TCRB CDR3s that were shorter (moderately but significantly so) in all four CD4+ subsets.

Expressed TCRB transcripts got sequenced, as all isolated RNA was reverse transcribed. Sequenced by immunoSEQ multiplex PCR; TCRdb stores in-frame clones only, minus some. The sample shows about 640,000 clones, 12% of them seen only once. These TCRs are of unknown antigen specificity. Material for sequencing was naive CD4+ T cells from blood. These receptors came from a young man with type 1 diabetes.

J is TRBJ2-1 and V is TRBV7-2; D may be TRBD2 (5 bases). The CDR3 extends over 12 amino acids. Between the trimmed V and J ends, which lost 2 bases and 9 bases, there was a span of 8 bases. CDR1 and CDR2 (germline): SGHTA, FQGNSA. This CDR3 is CASSLMGSEQFF. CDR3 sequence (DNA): TGTGCCAGCAGCTTAATGGGGAGTGAGCAGTTCTTC. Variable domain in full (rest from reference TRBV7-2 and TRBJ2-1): GAGVSQSPSNKVTEKGKDVELRCDPISGHTALYWYRQSLGQGLEFLIYFQGNSAPDKSGLPSDRFSAERTGGSVSTLTIQRTQQEDSAVYLCASSLMGSEQFFGPGTRLTVL.

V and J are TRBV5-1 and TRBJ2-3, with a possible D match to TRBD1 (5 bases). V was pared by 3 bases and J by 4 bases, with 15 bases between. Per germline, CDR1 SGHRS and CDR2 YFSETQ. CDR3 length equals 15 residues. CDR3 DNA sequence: TGCGCCAGCAGCTCCGAAACAGGTAGCCCAGATACGCAGTATTTT. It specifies CASSSETGSPDTQYF.

CDR3 residues: CASSLIGDRLNYGYTF. The CDR3 bases are TGTGCCAGCAGCTTAATTGGGGACCGACTTAACTATGGCTACACCTTC. The chain carries TRBV7-9 and TRBJ1-2; a weak D match, TRBD1 (5 bases). The CDR3 sequence is 16 residues long. The V and J ends lost 2 bases and 1 base respectively, with 14 bases between them. Per germline, CDR1 SEHNR and CDR2 FQNEAQ (reference sequence).

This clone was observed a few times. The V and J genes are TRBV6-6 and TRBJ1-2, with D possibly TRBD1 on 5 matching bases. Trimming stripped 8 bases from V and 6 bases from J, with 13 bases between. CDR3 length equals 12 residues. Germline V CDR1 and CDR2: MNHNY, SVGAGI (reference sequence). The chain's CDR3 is CASPPGGNGYTF. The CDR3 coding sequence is TGTGCCAGCCCGCCCGGGGGGAATGGCTACACCTTC.

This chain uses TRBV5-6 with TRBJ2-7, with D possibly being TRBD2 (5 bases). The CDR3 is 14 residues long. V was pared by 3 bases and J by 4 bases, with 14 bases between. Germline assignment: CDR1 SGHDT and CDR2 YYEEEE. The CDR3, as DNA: TGTGCCAGCAGCTCCCCCGAGGGCATTTACGAGCAGTACTTC. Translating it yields CASSSPEGIYEQYF.

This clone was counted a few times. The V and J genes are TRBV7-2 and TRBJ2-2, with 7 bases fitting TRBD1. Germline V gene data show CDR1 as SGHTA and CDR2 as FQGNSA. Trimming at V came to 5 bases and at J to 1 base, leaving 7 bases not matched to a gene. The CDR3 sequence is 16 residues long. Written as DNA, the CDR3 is TGTGCCAGCAGCAGTTTCCGGACAGGGAACACCGGGGAGCTGTTTTTT. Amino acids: CASSSFRTGNTGELFF. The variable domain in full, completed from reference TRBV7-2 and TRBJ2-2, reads GAGVSQSPSNKVTEKGKDVELRCDPISGHTALYWYRQSLGQGLEFLIYFQGNSAPDKSGLPSDRFSAERTGGSVSTLTIQRTQQEDSAVYLCASSSFRTGNTGELFFGEGSRLTVL.

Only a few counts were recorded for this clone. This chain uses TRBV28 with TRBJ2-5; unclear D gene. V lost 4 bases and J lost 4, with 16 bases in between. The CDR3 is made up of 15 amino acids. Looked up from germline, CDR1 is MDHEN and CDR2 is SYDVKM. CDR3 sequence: CASSSPSHPLETQYF. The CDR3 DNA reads TGTGCCAGCAGTTCTCCCAGCCACCCTTTAGAGACCCAGTACTTC.

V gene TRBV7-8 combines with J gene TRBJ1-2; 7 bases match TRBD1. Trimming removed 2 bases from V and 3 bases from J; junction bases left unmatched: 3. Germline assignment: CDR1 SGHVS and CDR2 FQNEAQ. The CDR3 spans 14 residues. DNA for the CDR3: TGTGCCAGCAGCTTAACCAGGGGGGACTATGGCTACACCTTC. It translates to CASSLTRGDYGYTF.

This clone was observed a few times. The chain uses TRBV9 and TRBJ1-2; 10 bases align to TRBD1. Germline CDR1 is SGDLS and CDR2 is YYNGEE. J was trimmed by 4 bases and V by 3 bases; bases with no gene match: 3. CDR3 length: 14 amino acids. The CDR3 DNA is TGTGCCAGCAGCGGACAGGGGGCCGGCTATGGCTACACCTTC. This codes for CASSGQGAGYGYTF.

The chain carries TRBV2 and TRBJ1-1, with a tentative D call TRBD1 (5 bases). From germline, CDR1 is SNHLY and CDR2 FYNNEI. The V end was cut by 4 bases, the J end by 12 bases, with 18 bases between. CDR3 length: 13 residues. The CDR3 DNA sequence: TGTGCCAGCAGTGGAGGGACCTTAGGAGATCCTTTCTTT. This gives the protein CASSGGTLGDPFF.

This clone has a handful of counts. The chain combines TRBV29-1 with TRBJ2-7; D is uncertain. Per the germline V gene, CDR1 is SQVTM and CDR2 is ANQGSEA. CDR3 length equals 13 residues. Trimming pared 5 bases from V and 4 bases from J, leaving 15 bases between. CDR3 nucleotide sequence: TGCAGCGTTCTTGAGGAGAGTGGTTACGAGCAGTACTTC. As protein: CSVLEESGYEQYF.

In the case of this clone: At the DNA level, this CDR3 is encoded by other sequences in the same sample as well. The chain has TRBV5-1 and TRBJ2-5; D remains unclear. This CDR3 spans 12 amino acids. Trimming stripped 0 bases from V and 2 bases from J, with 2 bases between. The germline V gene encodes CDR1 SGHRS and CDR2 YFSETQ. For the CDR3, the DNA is TGCGCCAGCAGCTTGGGGCAAGAGACCCAGTACTTC. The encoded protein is CASSLGQETQYF.

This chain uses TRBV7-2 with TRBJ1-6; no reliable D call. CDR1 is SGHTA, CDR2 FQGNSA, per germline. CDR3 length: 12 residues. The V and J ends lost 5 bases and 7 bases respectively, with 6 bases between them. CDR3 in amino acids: CASSPLNSPLHF. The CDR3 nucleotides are TGTGCCAGCAGCCCTCTAAATTCACCCCTCCACTTT.

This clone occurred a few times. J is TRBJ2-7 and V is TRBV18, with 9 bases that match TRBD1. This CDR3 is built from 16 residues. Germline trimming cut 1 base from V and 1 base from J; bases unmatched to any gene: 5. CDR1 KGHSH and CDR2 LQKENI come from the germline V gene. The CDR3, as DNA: TGTGCCAGCTCACCACTTGGGACAGGGCCGTCCTACGAGCAGTACTTC. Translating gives CASSPLGTGPSYEQYF. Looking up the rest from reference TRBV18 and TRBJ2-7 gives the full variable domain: NAGVMQNPRHLVRRRGQEARLRCSPMKGHSHVYWYRQLPEEGLKFMVYLQKENIIDESGMPKERFSAEFPKEGPSILRIQQVVRGDSAAYFCASSPLGTGPSYEQYFGPGTRLTVT.

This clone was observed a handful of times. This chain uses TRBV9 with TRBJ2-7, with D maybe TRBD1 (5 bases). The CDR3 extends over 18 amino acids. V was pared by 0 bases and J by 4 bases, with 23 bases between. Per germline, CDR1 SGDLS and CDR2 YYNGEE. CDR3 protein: CASSVEDPGSSSFYEQYF. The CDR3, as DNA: TGTGCCAGCAGCGTAGAGGACCCAGGGTCCTCGAGCTTTTACGAGCAGTACTTC.

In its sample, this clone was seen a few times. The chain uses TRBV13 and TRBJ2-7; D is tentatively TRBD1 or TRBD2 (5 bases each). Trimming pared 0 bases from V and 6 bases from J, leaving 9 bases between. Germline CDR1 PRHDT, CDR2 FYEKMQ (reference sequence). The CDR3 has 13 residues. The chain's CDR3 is CASSLGAGSEQYF. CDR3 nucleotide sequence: TGTGCCAGCAGCTTAGGTGCAGGGAGCGAGCAGTACTTC.

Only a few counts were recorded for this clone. For the CDR3, the DNA is TGTGCCAGCAGCTCCCAAGGGGACAGCTTCTACGAGCAGTACTTC. Protein: CASSSQGDSFYEQYF. V usage is TRBV7-9 and J usage is TRBJ2-7, with 7 bases fitting TRBD1. The CDR3 is made up of 15 amino acids. In germline, CDR1 is SEHNR, CDR2 FQNEAQ (reference sequence). The ends lost 4 bases at V and 3 bases at J; junction bases unmatched: 9. The full variable domain, in which reference TRBV7-9 and TRBJ2-7 provide the parts outside the CDR3, is DTGVSQNPRHKITKRGQNVTFRCDPISEHNRLYWYRQTLGQGPEFLTYFQNEAQLEKSRLLSDRFSAERPKGSFSTLEIQRTEQGDSAMYLCASSSQGDSFYEQYFGPGTRLTVT.

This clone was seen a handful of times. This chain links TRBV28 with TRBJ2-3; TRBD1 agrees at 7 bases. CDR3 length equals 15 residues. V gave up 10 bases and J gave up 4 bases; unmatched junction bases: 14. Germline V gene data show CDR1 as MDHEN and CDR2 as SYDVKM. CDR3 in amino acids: CATNTPQGSPDTQYF. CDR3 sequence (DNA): TGTGCCACCAACACCCCACAGGGGTCCCCAGATACGCAGTATTTT.